One T cell receptor (beta chain) is described in this entry. Its antigen is undetermined. V gave up 4 bases and J gave up 4 bases, with 10 bases separating them. The CDR3 is made up of 13 amino acids. The V gene's germline CDR1 is LGHNA and CDR2 YSLEER. Assay: immunoSEQ multiplex PCR; the TCRdb copy retains only in-frame clones and omits some. In the table there are around 450,000 clones, 89% of which are singletons. The treatment denotes: some 20 received Ad26.COV2.S at low or high dose, single or two shots; about 5 received placebo; per-sample allocation not given. Sampling happened 63 days after the first vaccine or placebo injection. The data belong to a study of Ad26.COV2.S vaccination and SARS-CoV-2 variants. Study-wide points: A substantial breadth of spike-specific CD8+ and CD4+ T cell responses after vaccination has been reported. An underestimation of total T cell responses may have resulted from the TCR breadth and depth analyses.

The specimen comprised peripheral blood, sampled in a trial of Ad26.COV2.S vaccine versus placebo. The sequence was collected from a person aged 18-60 years who received the Ad26.COV2.S COVID-19 vaccine or a placebo. The J gene is TRBJ2-5, the V gene TRBV4-3; no reliable D call. The chain's CDR3 is CASSREYRETQYF. In DNA, the CDR3 is TGCGCCAGCAGCCGGGAATATAGAGAGACCCAGTACTTC.